This entry lists 10 T cell receptor beta chains sequenced from one sample in a study of healthy donors' naive CD4 and CD8 T cells. A linear amplification protocol produced the TCR libraries from 500 ng of total RNA. TCRdb used MiXCR to reprocess the reads, holding one entry per CDR3 protein. Counted here are roughly 200,000 distinct CDR3 sequences, nearly 75% occurring once; the ten biggest clones make up about 2.3%. Sequencing was carried out using naive CD4+ and CD8+ T cells sorted from blood, pooled from several donors. These TCRs come from a pool of human donors in good health; the sample pools cells from several healthy donors.

This CDR3 is CASSNPGNTIYF. Here the CDR3 DNA reads TGTGCCAGCAGCAATCCGGGAAACACCATATATTTT. This rearrangement joins TRBV11-2 to TRBJ1-3, with D uncertain. V was pared by 5 bases and J by 4 bases, with 6 bases between. Germline loops: CDR1 SGHAT, CDR2 FQNNGV. The CDR3 totals 12 residues.

This rearrangement joins TRBV27 to TRBJ2-2; 7 bases map to TRBD1. CDR1 MNHEY and CDR2 SMNVEV come from the germline V gene (reference sequence). The length of the CDR3 is 13 residues. V lost 10 bases and J lost 6; bases outside the gene matches: 8. CDR3 protein: CATQTQGPGELFF. The CDR3 DNA is TGTGCCACCCAAACACAGGGGCCCGGGGAGCTGTTTTTT.

This rearrangement joins TRBV6-5 to TRBJ1-1; D not certain. From germline, CDR1 is MNHEY and CDR2 SVGAGI. V dropped 0 bases and J dropped 3 bases, with 8 bases sitting between them. CDR3 length: 14 amino acids. CDR3 region: CASSYSVFYTEAFF. The CDR3 DNA follows: TGTGCCAGCAGTTACTCTGTGTTTTACACTGAAGCTTTCTTT.

The V gene is TRBV4-3, the J gene TRBJ1-2; the D is unclear. With 1 base removed from V and 2 bases from J, the gap between germline ends came to 11 bases. The germline CDR1 and CDR2 sequences are LGHNA and YSLEER. The CDR3 is 15 amino acids. DNA of the CDR3: TGCGCCAGCAGCCAAGCTGGCTGGGCCAACTATGGCTACACCTTC. It specifies CASSQAGWANYGYTF.

The chain combines TRBV6-2 or TRBV6-3 with TRBJ2-2; TRBD2 matches 15 bases. Losses at the gene ends were 6 bases for V and 5 bases for J; bases not matched to a gene: 4. The CDR3 has 16 residues. Germline assignment: CDR1 MNHEY and CDR2 SVGEGT. CDR3 sequence reads: CASSWTSGRATGELFF. The CDR3, as DNA: TGTGCCAGCAGCTGGACTAGCGGGAGGGCAACCGGGGAGCTGTTTTTT.

The genes are TRBV5-4 and TRBJ2-7; D perhaps matches TRBD1 (6 bases). This CDR3 has 15 amino acids. Germline V lookup: CDR1 SGHNT, CDR2 YYREEE (reference sequence). Trimming left V 1 base short and J 6 bases short, with 17 bases between. In nucleotides, the CDR3 is TGTGCCAGCAGCTTGTTAGGGGACACGCGACCCGAGCAGTACTTC. It codes for CASSLLGDTRPEQYF. The full variable domain, its missing parts supplied by reference TRBV5-4 and TRBJ2-7, is ETGVTQSPTHLIKTRGQQVTLRCSSQSGHNTVSWYQQALGQGPQFIFQYYREEENGRGNFPPRFSGLQFPNYSSELNVNALELDDSALYLCASSLLGDTRPEQYFGPGTRLTVT.

The rearrangement uses TRBV29-1 and TRBJ1-1; D remains ambiguous. V shed 6 bases and J shed 7 bases, with 12 bases lying between them. Germline V gene sequence: CDR1 SQVTM, CDR2 ANQGSEA. The CDR3 loop spans 11 amino acids. CDR3: CSVDRGYEAFF. CDR3 DNA sequence: TGCAGCGTAGACCGGGGTTATGAAGCTTTCTTT.

This chain joins TRBV27 and TRBJ1-5; no reliable D call. V lost 3 bases and J 6 bases, leaving 9 bases between the germline ends. CDR1 and CDR2 from the germline V gene are MNHEY and SMNVEV (reference sequence). The CDR3 is made up of 13 amino acids. The CDR3 spells CASSLDSGQPQHF. CDR3 nucleotide sequence: TGTGCCAGCAGTTTGGATTCCGGTCAGCCCCAGCATTTT.

The chain joins TRBV19 to TRBJ2-2; D remains unclear. This CDR3 contains 11 residues. Germline loops: CDR1 LNHDA, CDR2 SQIVND (reference sequence). Trimming cost V 8 bases and J 6 bases, with 7 bases left between them. The CDR3: CASGVSGELFF. CDR3 coding DNA: TGTGCCAGTGGGGTGTCCGGGGAGCTGTTTTTT.

J is TRBJ1-5 and V is TRBV6-5; D remains ambiguous. This CDR3 spans 13 amino acids. Germline CDR1 and CDR2: MNHEY and SVGAGI. The V end was cut by 6 bases, the J end by 10 bases, with 16 bases between. CDR3 DNA sequence: TGTGCCAGCAGGAACTCTCGGCGGGATCCCCAGCATTTT. Amino acids: CASRNSRRDPQHF.